This is a list of T cell receptor beta chains from one sample in a study of post-analysis software for immune sequencing data. TCRdb re-called the PCR reads with MiXCR, one entry per CDR3 protein. The sample records 650,000 to 900,000 distinct CDR3 sequences, about half being singletons. The sequenced sample consisted of blood. These receptors were collected from a girl between 10 and 17 years old with multiple sclerosis. Each CDR3 is given with its conserved first and last residue. Fields, in order: J gene, D gene, V gene, clone size, CDR3 DNA, CDR3 protein. The D gene is left open where the match is weak. Not every row has a clone size; where given, it reads once, few, many or a size class.

TRBJ2-3	-	TRBV7-9	few	TGTGCCAGCAGCCCCCCCACGGAGTACACAGATACGCAGTATTTT	CASSPPTEYTDTQYF
TRBJ2-1	TRBD2	TRBV20-1	few	TGCAGTGCCCGCCCGATAGCGGGAGGGGCTGAGCAGTTCTTC	CSARPIAGGAEQFF
TRBJ2-1	-	TRBV4-3	few	TGCGCCAGCAGCCAAGCAAGGACTGAGCAGTTCTTC	CASSQARTEQFF
TRBJ2-5	-	TRBV2	-	TGTGCCAGCAGTGACACCTTCGGGGAGACCCAGTACTTC	CASSDTFGETQYF
TRBJ1-2	-	TRBV11-2	few	TGTGCCAGCAGCTCAAAGCCCGTCCCGACGGACGGCTACACCTTC	CASSSKPVPTDGYTF
TRBJ1-1	-	TRBV25-1	-	TGTGCCAGCAGTGAATGGAGGGAGGGGGTCACTGAAGCTTTCTTT	CASSEWREGVTEAFF
TRBJ2-3	-	TRBV12-5	-	TGTGCTAGTGGTTTGACGCCCGGGACGGCTAGCACAGATACGCAGTATTTT	CASGLTPGTASTDTQYF
TRBJ1-1	TRBD1	TRBV7-3	-	TGTGCCAGCAGCCGGGACAGGGCCGGGAACACTGAAGCTTTCTTT	CASSRDRAGNTEAFF
TRBJ1-1	-	TRBV6-1	-	TGTGCCAGCAGTCCCGGGCCCTTCACTGAAGCTTTCTTT	CASSPGPFTEAFF
TRBJ2-5	-	TRBV3-1	-	TGTGCCAGCAGCCAAGATGTTTGGGAGGAGTACTTC	CASSQDVWEEYF
TRBJ2-7	-	TRBV6-2/TRBV6-3	-	TGTGCCAGCAGTTACTCGCGGGCCCGATATGACTACGAGCAGTACTTC	CASSYSRARYDYEQYF
TRBJ2-7	-	TRBV15	-	TGTGCCACCAGCAGTGGGGTTCAACGCGAGCAGTACTTC	CATSSGVQREQYF
TRBJ2-1	TRBD2	TRBV5-1	few	TGCGCCAGCAGCTTGACGACTAGCGGGAGCTACAGGGAGCAGTTCTTC	CASSLTTSGSYREQFF
TRBJ1-2	-	TRBV2	-	TGTGCCAGCGACGGCCTTTTAGTCGGCTACACCTTC	CASDGLLVGYTF
TRBJ2-1	-	TRBV4-1	few	TGCGCCAGCAGCAGCTGGGACAATGAGCAGTTCTTC	CASSSWDNEQFF
TRBJ2-3	-	TRBV20-1	few	TGCAGTGCTCTAGGATCCCTAGGAACAGATACGCAGTATTTT	CSALGSLGTDTQYF
TRBJ1-1	-	TRBV10-2	-	TGCGCCAGCAGGTCTGAACAGGGAGAAATGGACACTGAAGCTTTCTTT	CASRSEQGEMDTEAFF
TRBJ2-5	-	TRBV27	-	TGTGCCAGCAGTTTATCCGGGCCTAACCAAGAGACCCAGTACTTC	CASSLSGPNQETQYF
TRBJ2-1	-	TRBV20-1	-	TGCAGTGCGCGGGGACAGATTTACAATGAGCAGTTCTTC	CSARGQIYNEQFF
TRBJ2-7	-	TRBV10-2	-	TGCGCCAGCAGTGCCCCAGAGGGCGAGCAGTACTTC	CASSAPEGEQYF
TRBJ2-7	-	TRBV5-1	few	TGCGCCAGCAGACCCGTCGCCCTGTCTGCGGGCCGCATCTACGAGCAGTACTTC	CASRPVALSAGRIYEQYF
TRBJ2-5	TRBD1	TRBV9	-	TGTGCCAGCAGCCAAGGGGGACAGGGGGTTGAGACCCAGTACTTC	CASSQGGQGVETQYF
TRBJ2-3	TRBD2	TRBV4-3	-	TGCGCCAGCAGCCAAGATAGGGTAGCGGGAGGAACTTTCACAGATACGCAGTATTTT	CASSQDRVAGGTFTDTQYF
TRBJ2-1	-	TRBV7-6	-	TGTGCCAGCAGCTTAGTGCCGCAGCAGCGGGTTCGGGGGGCATCGAGGGGTCCGAATGAGCAGTTCTTC	CASSLVPQQRVRGASRGPNEQFF
TRBJ2-5	TRBD2	TRBV5-1	many	TGCGCCAGCAGCTTGTTTTCTAGCGGGGACCAAGAGACCCAGTACTTC	CASSLFSSGDQETQYF
TRBJ1-5	-	TRBV20-1	-	TGCAGTGCAACACCGGGAGGGCAGCCCCAGCATTTT	CSATPGGQPQHF
TRBJ2-5	-	TRBV6-5	few	TGTGCCAGCAGTTGGCGCCTCCAAGAGACCCAGTACTTC	CASSWRLQETQYF
TRBJ1-2	-	TRBV3-1	-	TGTGCCAGCAGCTCAACCCGACAGGTGCCTGGCTACACCTTC	CASSSTRQVPGYTF
TRBJ2-3	-	TRBV7-2	few	TGTGCCAGCAGCTTAGGGACGGGCGGACCCACAGATACGCAGTATTTT	CASSLGTGGPTDTQYF
TRBJ1-1	-	TRBV9	-	TGTGCCAGCAGCCAGAGGGTGGAGGGTCGCACTGAAGCTTTCTTT	CASSQRVEGRTEAFF
TRBJ2-7	TRBD2	TRBV20-1	many	TGCAGTGCTCCAGATCTAAGAACCGGGACTAGCGGGAGTACCGAGCAGTACTTC	CSAPDLRTGTSGSTEQYF
TRBJ2-7	-	TRBV25-1	-	TGTGCCAGCAGCCCCTGGCAGGGAGGACTTCACGAGCAGTACTTC	CASSPWQGGLHEQYF
TRBJ1-2	TRBD1	TRBV27	-	TGTGCCAGCAGTCCCCAGGGAAGGGGGCTTGGCTACACCTTC	CASSPQGRGLGYTF
TRBJ1-4	TRBD1	TRBV25-1	few	TGTGCCAGCAGTGCTGATTTTGGGACAGCTGAAAAACTGTTTTTT	CASSADFGTAEKLFF
TRBJ2-5	-	TRBV7-9	-	TGTGCCAGCAGCCTGTTACCAGCGGCCAACTTTCAAGAGACCCAGTACTTC	CASSLLPAANFQETQYF
TRBJ1-1	-	TRBV24-1	once	TGTGCCACCAGTGCAGGGTCTGAAGCTTTCTTT	CATSAGSEAFF
TRBJ2-5	TRBD2	TRBV12-3/TRBV12-4	-	TGTGCCAGCAGTTTCGGGACTAGCGGGAGGGCGGAGGAGACCCAGTACTTC	CASSFGTSGRAEETQYF
TRBJ1-2	TRBD1	TRBV7-2	-	TGTGCCAGCAGCCTACAATTCGACAGGGTTCCTGGCTACACCTTC	CASSLQFDRVPGYTF
TRBJ2-7	TRBD2	TRBV20-1	-	TGCAGTGCTAGCCTAGCGGGTTTCTACGAGCAGTACTTC	CSASLAGFYEQYF
TRBJ2-4	-	TRBV18	-	TGTGCCAGCTCACCACTCCAGACAGGTCTAGCCAAAAACATTCAGTACTTC	CASSPLQTGLAKNIQYF
TRBJ2-2	-	TRBV5-6	few	TGTGCCAGCAGCTCCGTTGGGGGGCCGAACACCGGGGAGCTGTTTTTT	CASSSVGGPNTGELFF
TRBJ2-3	TRBD2	TRBV7-2	-	TGTGCCAGCAGCTTACCGGGACTAGCTCTACATACGCAGTATTTT	CASSLPGLALHTQYF
TRBJ1-3	-	TRBV7-2	-	TGTGCCAGCAGCACGGGAGGAAACACCATATATTTT	CASSTGGNTIYF
TRBJ1-4	TRBD1	TRBV4-1	-	TGCGCCAGCAGCCCAATCGGGACAGGGTACGAAAAACTGTTTTTT	CASSPIGTGYEKLFF
TRBJ2-1	TRBD2	TRBV6-5	-	TGTGCCAGCAGTTACTCTGGTGGGACTAGCGGGAGGATCTACAATGAGCAGTTCTTC	CASSYSGGTSGRIYNEQFF